Given below is one TCR beta chain in context. In this sample, this clonotype turned up a few times. Its antigen is not yet known. Per-base quality was not reported, and no clone a single base away is much larger than it. To prepare the library, PCR was applied. The data were produced on an Illumina HiSeq 2500. TCR libraries were prepared with molecular barcoding, using unique molecular identifiers to normalize TCRbeta repertoire quantification. The raw public reads went through TCRdb reprocessing: fastp at Q25, MiXCR clone calling, in-frame beta chains kept. When rows share a CDR3 protein, they turn into one entry using the most common DNA and genes. In all, the sample holds about 540,000 distinct CDR3 sequences, and approximately 20% of those were seen once. Roughly 3.3% of the sample rests with the top ten. Taken from cysteine to phenylalanine, the CDR3 has 14 residues. Just the 42-base CDR3 DNA is kept, in frame starting at base 1. Ends trimmed: V by 1 base, J by 11 bases; bases unmatched to a gene: 9. The germline V gene (reference sequence) supplies CDR1 LGHDT and CDR2 YNNKEL.

This specimen comes from a study of T-cell reconstitution after alpha-beta-depleted transplantation in children (TCRdb year 2016). Study-level background: Using TCR repertoire profiling, the study followed T-cell immune reconstitution in a quantitative way in children after TCRalphabeta/CD19-depleted allogeneic hematopoietic cell transplantation.

This sequence was found in a human donor who donated a stem cell graft to a child with acute lymphoblastic leukemia. The specimen was PBMCs from the stem cell graft donor, collected from the stem cell graft. The chain couples TRBV3-1 to TRBJ1-1, and 8 bases in between align with TRBD1. The CDR3 in this case is CASSQVSGGGGAFF. The nucleotide sequence reads as follows: TGTGCCAGCAGCCAAGTATCAGGGGGCGGTGGGGCTTTCTTT.